The rows below give T cell receptor beta chains drawn from one sample of a study of blood T cell repertoires in COVID-19. This table comes from immunoSEQ multiplex PCR, and its TCRdb copy is limited to in-frame clones, with some not included. Of about 160,000 clones listed, 88% are singletons. What was sequenced was PBMCs or T cells enriched from blood (not recorded which). Receptors were obtained from a woman between 50 and 59 years old who had recovered from COVID-19. Both conserved end residues are part of each CDR3. Each record gives: J gene, V gene, clone size, CDR3 length, D gene, CDR3 DNA, CDR3 protein. The D gene is left open where the match is weak. Size tells how often a clone was seen (once, few, many) or the class of an expanded clone, and some rows leave it out.

J gene: TRBJ1-4
V gene: TRBV27
clone size: -
CDR3 length: 14
D gene: -
CDR3 DNA: TGTGCCAGCAGACGGACAGCAACTAATGAAAAACTGTTTTTT
CDR3 protein: CASRRTATNEKLFF

J gene: TRBJ2-3
V gene: TRBV3-1/TRBV3-2
clone size: -
CDR3 length: 15
D gene: TRBD1
CDR3 DNA: TGTGCCAGCAGCCGCTCAGGGGGCCGGACAGATACGCAGTATTTT
CDR3 protein: CASSRSGGRTDTQYF

J gene: TRBJ2-5
V gene: TRBV29-1
clone size: -
CDR3 length: 14
D gene: -
CDR3 DNA: TGCAGCGTTGATCAACAGGGTGAGGTGGAGACCCAGTACTTC
CDR3 protein: CSVDQQGEVETQYF

J gene: TRBJ1-5
V gene: TRBV18
clone size: -
CDR3 length: 15
D gene: -
CDR3 DNA: TGTGCCAGCTCACCAAGGACACCGGTTAATCAGCCCCAGCATTTT
CDR3 protein: CASSPRTPVNQPQHF

J gene: TRBJ2-1
V gene: TRBV12-3/TRBV12-4
clone size: -
CDR3 length: 13
D gene: -
CDR3 DNA: TGTGCCAGCAGTTACTGGGGTGGACACGAGCAGTTCTTC
CDR3 protein: CASSYWGGHEQFF

J gene: TRBJ2-3
V gene: TRBV6-5
clone size: -
CDR3 length: 16
D gene: TRBD2
CDR3 DNA: TGTGCCAGCAGTTATAAGGGACTAGCGGGGGGAGATACGCAGTATTTT
CDR3 protein: CASSYKGLAGGDTQYF

J gene: TRBJ2-7
V gene: TRBV10-3
clone size: -
CDR3 length: 12
D gene: TRBD1
CDR3 DNA: TGTGCCACCGGACAGGACTCCTACGAGCAGTACTTC
CDR3 protein: CATGQDSYEQYF

J gene: TRBJ2-3
V gene: TRBV7-3
clone size: -
CDR3 length: 16
D gene: -
CDR3 DNA: TGTGCCAGCAGCTCTATAGGCGGGGGCCAAGCAGATACGCAGTATTTT
CDR3 protein: CASSSIGGGQADTQYF

J gene: TRBJ1-2
V gene: TRBV12-3/TRBV12-4
clone size: once
CDR3 length: 13
D gene: -
CDR3 DNA: TGTGCCAGCACCGGCAGGGGCGGACGGGGCTACACCTTC
CDR3 protein: CASTGRGGRGYTF

J gene: TRBJ2-1
V gene: TRBV19
clone size: -
CDR3 length: 17
D gene: TRBD2
CDR3 DNA: TGTGCCAGTAGTACTCCGAAGGTAGCGGGGTGGGCAGGGGAGCAGTTCTTC
CDR3 protein: CASSTPKVAGWAGEQFF

J gene: TRBJ1-2
V gene: TRBV21-1
clone size: -
CDR3 length: 17
D gene: -
CDR3 DNA: TGTGCCAGCACCACTAAGCAGGGGAAGGGAGTCAACTATGGCTACACCTTC
CDR3 protein: CASTTKQGKGVNYGYTF

J gene: TRBJ2-7
V gene: TRBV6-5
clone size: -
CDR3 length: 14
D gene: TRBD1
CDR3 DNA: TGTGCCAGCACCGGGACAGGGGGCTCCTACGAGCAGTACTTC
CDR3 protein: CASTGTGGSYEQYF

J gene: TRBJ2-5
V gene: TRBV9
clone size: -
CDR3 length: 14
D gene: -
CDR3 DNA: TGTGCCAGCAGCGTAGGGGGCGCGTTGGAGACCCAGTACTTC
CDR3 protein: CASSVGGALETQYF

J gene: TRBJ2-7
V gene: TRBV13
clone size: -
CDR3 length: 15
D gene: TRBD2
CDR3 DNA: TGTGCCAGCAGCGCGACTAGCGGGTACTCCTACGAGCAGTACTTC
CDR3 protein: CASSATSGYSYEQYF

J gene: TRBJ1-2
V gene: TRBV5-4
clone size: -
CDR3 length: 13
D gene: -
CDR3 DNA: TGTGCCAGCGGGGAACAGGGTCCCTATGGCTACACCTTC
CDR3 protein: CASGEQGPYGYTF

J gene: TRBJ2-7
V gene: TRBV13
clone size: -
CDR3 length: 15
D gene: -
CDR3 DNA: TGTGCCAGCAGTCAAAGAGAGTCTAACTCCTACGAGCAGTACTTC
CDR3 protein: CASSQRESNSYEQYF

J gene: TRBJ2-5
V gene: TRBV19
clone size: -
CDR3 length: 15
D gene: -
CDR3 DNA: TGTGCCAGTAGTATCACGGCTAGCTGGGCTCAGACCCAGTACTTC
CDR3 protein: CASSITASWAQTQYF

J gene: TRBJ1-1
V gene: TRBV19
clone size: -
CDR3 length: 14
D gene: -
CDR3 DNA: TGTGCCAGTAGTGGCCAGGCGATTAACACTGAAGCTTTCTTT
CDR3 protein: CASSGQAINTEAFF

J gene: TRBJ2-3
V gene: TRBV30
clone size: -
CDR3 length: 15
D gene: TRBD2
CDR3 DNA: TGTGCCTGGAGTGTACGTCGGGGGGAGAAAGATACGCAGTATTTT
CDR3 protein: CAWSVRRGEKDTQYF

J gene: TRBJ2-2
V gene: TRBV19
clone size: -
CDR3 length: 15
D gene: TRBD1
CDR3 DNA: TGTGCCAGTAGTCAGGGGGCCACGAACACCGGGGAGCTGTTTTTT
CDR3 protein: CASSQGATNTGELFF

J gene: TRBJ2-6
V gene: TRBV5-1
clone size: -
CDR3 length: 14
D gene: -
CDR3 DNA: TGCGCCAGCAGCTTCAGCTCTGGGGCCAACGTCCTGACTTTC
CDR3 protein: CASSFSSGANVLTF

J gene: TRBJ1-4
V gene: TRBV9
clone size: -
CDR3 length: 14
D gene: -
CDR3 DNA: TGTGCCAGCAGCGTGTCGGGTCCTAATGAAAAACTGTTTTTT
CDR3 protein: CASSVSGPNEKLFF

J gene: TRBJ2-3
V gene: TRBV5-1
clone size: once
CDR3 length: 14
D gene: TRBD2
CDR3 DNA: TGCGCCAGCAGCTTAGGACTAGCGGGGGATACGCAGTATTTT
CDR3 protein: CASSLGLAGDTQYF

J gene: TRBJ1-2
V gene: TRBV9
clone size: -
CDR3 length: 12
D gene: -
CDR3 DNA: TGTGCCAGCAGCTCACAGGGTTATGGCTACACCTTC
CDR3 protein: CASSSQGYGYTF

J gene: TRBJ2-7
V gene: TRBV13
clone size: once
CDR3 length: 15
D gene: -
CDR3 DNA: TGTGCCAGCAGCCCCTCCTACAGGGTGCCCTACGAGCAGTACTTC
CDR3 protein: CASSPSYRVPYEQYF

J gene: TRBJ1-6
V gene: TRBV19
clone size: -
CDR3 length: 16
D gene: -
CDR3 DNA: TGTGCCAGTAAAGGCCTTGGGGAGGGTGGGAATTCACCCCTCCACTTT
CDR3 protein: CASKGLGEGGNSPLHF

J gene: TRBJ2-7
V gene: TRBV12-3/TRBV12-4
clone size: -
CDR3 length: 13
D gene: TRBD2
CDR3 DNA: TGTGCCAGCAGACTCGGGACTAGCGACGAGCAGTACTTC
CDR3 protein: CASRLGTSDEQYF

J gene: TRBJ1-6
V gene: TRBV9
clone size: -
CDR3 length: 15
D gene: -
CDR3 DNA: TGTGCCAGCAGCGTAGTTGCGCAGGGGAGTTCACCCCTCCACTTT
CDR3 protein: CASSVVAQGSSPLHF

J gene: TRBJ1-2
V gene: TRBV19
clone size: -
CDR3 length: 14
D gene: TRBD1
CDR3 DNA: TGTGCCAGTAGTGTTACAGGGGGCGGGTATGGCTACACCTTC
CDR3 protein: CASSVTGGGYGYTF

J gene: TRBJ2-7
V gene: TRBV11-2
clone size: -
CDR3 length: 16
D gene: TRBD2
CDR3 DNA: TGTGCCAGCAGCAAGGGGTTGGGACTAGAATTCTACGAGCAGTACTTC
CDR3 protein: CASSKGLGLEFYEQYF

J gene: TRBJ1-4
V gene: TRBV19
clone size: -
CDR3 length: 14
D gene: -
CDR3 DNA: TGTGCCAGTAGAACTAACGACTTTAATGAAAAACTGTTTTTT
CDR3 protein: CASRTNDFNEKLFF

J gene: TRBJ2-2
V gene: TRBV6-4
clone size: -
CDR3 length: 18
D gene: -
CDR3 DNA: TGTGCCAGCAGTGCACAGCCTCCGAACACCGCGAACACCGGGGAGCTGTTTTTT
CDR3 protein: CASSAQPPNTANTGELFF

J gene: TRBJ2-7
V gene: TRBV11-2
clone size: -
CDR3 length: 16
D gene: -
CDR3 DNA: TGTGCCAGCAACTCAAAAAGGACAGCTACCTCCTACGAGCAGTACTTC
CDR3 protein: CASNSKRTATSYEQYF

J gene: TRBJ2-6
V gene: TRBV5-5
clone size: few
CDR3 length: 16
D gene: -
CDR3 DNA: TGTGCCAGCAGCTTGGAAGGGGCGCGCGGGGCCAACGTCCTGACTTTC
CDR3 protein: CASSLEGARGANVLTF